The rows below give T cell receptor beta chains drawn from one sample of a study of blood T cell repertoires in COVID-19. Libraries were prepared by immunoSEQ multiplex PCR; TCRdb keeps only in-frame clonotypes and omits some of them. Of hundreds of thousands of clones detected, 70% to 90% appear once; the ten largest clones hold roughly 1.2%. What was sequenced was peripheral blood. All receptors derive from a man in his forties with acute or convalescent COVID-19. The CDR3 runs from the conserved cysteine through the conserved F or W. The D gene is left open where the match is weak. The size of a clone is reported for some rows only, either as once, few or many, or as a class for expanded clones.

d_call: TRBD1
v_call: TRBV12-3/TRBV12-4
clone_size: .
j_call: TRBJ2-2
cdr3_aa: CASRITGGGLFF
cdr3_nt: TGTGCCAGCAGGATAACAGGGGGCGGGCTGTTTTTT

d_call: TRBD1
v_call: TRBV6-5
clone_size: .
j_call: TRBJ2-7
cdr3_aa: CASTPGQEPYEQYF
cdr3_nt: TGTGCCAGTACGCCGGGACAGGAGCCCTACGAGCAGTACTTC

d_call: .
v_call: TRBV4-1
clone_size: .
j_call: TRBJ2-5
cdr3_aa: CASSQATRRTNEETQYF
cdr3_nt: TGCGCCAGCAGCCAAGCCACTCGCCGGACTAACGAAGAGACCCAGTACTTC

d_call: TRBD1
v_call: TRBV11-2
clone_size: .
j_call: TRBJ1-6
cdr3_aa: CASSRGQATSLHF
cdr3_nt: TGTGCCAGCAGTCGTGGACAGGCGACCTCCCTCCACTTT

d_call: .
v_call: TRBV7-9
clone_size: .
j_call: TRBJ1-6
cdr3_aa: CASSLDPHTPLHF
cdr3_nt: TGTGCCAGCAGCTTAGATCCCCACACACCCCTCCACTTT

d_call: TRBD1
v_call: TRBV27
clone_size: .
j_call: TRBJ1-1
cdr3_aa: CASSFTGGQAFF
cdr3_nt: TGTGCCAGCAGTTTCACAGGGGGGCAAGCTTTCTTT

d_call: .
v_call: TRBV4-2
clone_size: .
j_call: TRBJ1-5
cdr3_aa: CASSQGTELMSNQPQHF
cdr3_nt: TGTGCCAGCAGCCAAGGCACAGAACTTATGAGCAATCAGCCCCAGCATTTT

d_call: .
v_call: TRBV29-1
clone_size: once
j_call: TRBJ1-1
cdr3_aa: CSVGSPGQKNTEAFF
cdr3_nt: TGCAGCGTTGGTAGCCCGGGTCAGAAGAACACTGAAGCTTTCTTT

d_call: TRBD1
v_call: TRBV14
clone_size: .
j_call: TRBJ1-1
cdr3_aa: CASRGDSYTEAFF
cdr3_nt: TGTGCCAGCAGAGGGGACAGCTACACTGAAGCTTTCTTT

d_call: .
v_call: TRBV14
clone_size: once
j_call: TRBJ1-4
cdr3_aa: CASSRGQNEKLFF
cdr3_nt: TGTGCCAGCAGCCGAGGACAGAATGAAAAACTGTTTTTT

d_call: TRBD1
v_call: TRBV7-8
clone_size: .
j_call: TRBJ1-1
cdr3_aa: CASSFRTGGYTEAFF
cdr3_nt: TGTGCCAGCAGCTTCAGGACAGGGGGGTACACTGAAGCTTTCTTT

d_call: .
v_call: TRBV13
clone_size: .
j_call: TRBJ2-7
cdr3_aa: CASSTRWASDSYEQYF
cdr3_nt: TGTGCCAGCAGCACCCGTTGGGCTAGCGACTCCTACGAGCAGTACTTC

d_call: .
v_call: TRBV4-1
clone_size: .
j_call: TRBJ1-4
cdr3_aa: CASSQVGTGQGEKLFF
cdr3_nt: TGCGCCAGCAGCCAAGTTGGCACAGGTCAAGGTGAAAAACTGTTTTTT

d_call: .
v_call: TRBV6-5
clone_size: .
j_call: TRBJ2-7
cdr3_aa: CASSYSTPGYEQYF
cdr3_nt: TGTGCCAGCAGTTACTCGACCCCAGGCTACGAGCAGTACTTC

d_call: .
v_call: TRBV7-9
clone_size: .
j_call: TRBJ1-2
cdr3_aa: CASSSTTRGFDYGYTF
cdr3_nt: TGTGCCAGCAGCTCAACCACAAGAGGATTTGACTATGGCTACACCTTC

d_call: TRBD1
v_call: TRBV3-1/TRBV3-2
clone_size: .
j_call: TRBJ2-1
cdr3_aa: CASSPVRDRGYNEQFF
cdr3_nt: TGTGCCAGCAGCCCGGTCCGGGACAGGGGCTACAATGAGCAGTTCTTC

d_call: .
v_call: TRBV12-3/TRBV12-4
clone_size: .
j_call: TRBJ1-1
cdr3_aa: CASSLTANTEAFF
cdr3_nt: TGTGCCAGCAGTTTGACAGCGAACACTGAAGCTTTCTTT

d_call: .
v_call: TRBV6-5
clone_size: .
j_call: TRBJ1-1
cdr3_aa: CASWRDTEAFF
cdr3_nt: TGTGCCAGCTGGCGGGACACTGAAGCTTTCTTT

d_call: TRBD2
v_call: TRBV28
clone_size: .
j_call: TRBJ2-7
cdr3_aa: CASSTPSSGGSYEQYF
cdr3_nt: TGTGCCAGCAGTACCCCTTCCAGCGGGGGCTCCTACGAGCAGTACTTC